The 12 T cell receptor beta chains below were found in one sample sequenced in a study of lymphopenia after photon versus proton radiotherapy (dated by TCRdb to between 2018 and 2021). The method was the immunoSEQ multiplex PCR assay. What TCRdb holds here is the immuneACCESS table cut down to in-frame rearrangements. Part of the clones is not present; checked against another copy, under half of the missing clones reflect an unresolved V gene, and the others are unexplained. The sample records 25,000 to 30,000 clones, roughly 90% of which are singletons. Of the sample, approximately 0.81% is held by the ten largest clones. This sample comprised peripheral blood, obtained from a patient treated with photon-based radiotherapy. These receptors were taken from a woman aged 45-59 years with cholangiocarcinoma.

The J gene is TRBJ1-1, the V gene TRBV29-1, with D perhaps matching TRBD1 (5 bases). Per germline, CDR1 SQVTM and CDR2 ANQGSEA. The V end was cut by 6 bases, the J end by 0 bases, with 11 bases between. This CDR3 has 13 residues. The CDR3 region has the DNA TGCAGCGTCCAAGGGGTTCTGAACACTGAAGCTTTCTTT. Protein: CSVQGVLNTEAFF.

The chain employs TRBV6-6 and TRBJ1-1; D remains unclear. V was shortened by 2 bases and J by 11 bases, with 9 bases between the two germline ends. Germline loops: CDR1 MNHNY, CDR2 SVGAGI (reference sequence). The CDR3 covers 11 residues. Here the CDR3 reads CASSYRLGAFF. DNA for the CDR3: TGTGCCAGCAGTTACAGATTGGGGGCTTTCTTT.

This sequence joins TRBV5-4 and TRBJ1-6; possible D gene TRBD1, 6 bases. Trimming cost V 1 base and J 7 bases, with 9 bases left between them. CDR1 SGHNT and CDR2 YYREEE come from the germline V gene (reference sequence). CDR3 size: 14 residues. The CDR3 here is CASSLRGRNSPLHF. The CDR3 nucleotides are TGTGCCAGCAGCTTGAGGGGGAGAAATTCACCCCTCCACTTT.

This rearrangement joins TRBV30 to TRBJ1-6; 9 bases are shared with TRBD1. Germline assignment: CDR1 GTSNPN and CDR2 SVGIG (reference sequence). With V trimmed by 4 bases and J by 10 bases, 5 bases remained unmatched. The CDR3 has 13 amino acids. The CDR3 sequence is CAWTPGQGSPLHF. CDR3 bases: TGTGCCTGGACACCGGGACAGGGATCACCCCTCCACTTT.

The chain combines TRBV13 with TRBJ2-3, with 13 positions matching TRBD2. CDR1 and CDR2 from the germline V gene are PRHDT and FYEKMQ (reference sequence). The CDR3 covers 17 residues. J lost 3 bases, V lost 3 bases, and 6 bases had no gene match. CDR3 nucleotide sequence: TGTGCCAGCAGCTTCGGACTAGCGGGGGCTCAGACAGATACGCAGTATTTT. This gives the protein CASSFGLAGAQTDTQYF.

V and J are TRBV23-1 and TRBJ2-4; 8 bases align to TRBD2. TRBV23-1 is classed as an ORF, of uncertain function. This CDR3 is built from 19 residues. Trimming cost V 1 base and J 3 bases; bases outside gene matches: 14. Written as DNA, the CDR3 is TGCGCCAGCAGTCAATGGGGGACTAGGGAGGTGATCGGCAAAAACATTCAGTACTTC. This translates into CASSQWGTREVIGKNIQYF.

The chain is built from TRBV6-6 and TRBJ1-1; perhaps TRBD1 as D (5 bases). The CDR3 spans 14 residues. V lost 6 bases and J 5 bases, leaving 16 bases between the germline ends. Germline lookup yields CDR1 MNHNY and CDR2 SVGAGI (reference sequence). The CDR3 sequence: CASSIDSEVTEAFF. The CDR3, as DNA: TGTGCCAGCAGCATCGACAGTGAGGTTACTGAAGCTTTCTTT.

The gene calls are TRBV29-1 and TRBJ2-7, with 8 bases lining up with TRBD1. The CDR3 covers 14 residues. The V gene's germline CDR1 is SQVTM and CDR2 ANQGSEA. V lost 3 bases to trimming and J lost 4 bases; unmatched junction nucleotides: 8. The CDR3 nucleotides are TGCAGCGTTGACCCCGGGACAGGACCATACGAGCAGTACTTC. Translating it yields CSVDPGTGPYEQYF.

This chain links TRBV7-2 with TRBJ1-2; 9 bases are a match to TRBD1. The CDR3 spans 12 residues. The ends lost 4 bases at V and 8 bases at J; junction bases unmatched: 2. The V gene's germline CDR1 is SGHTA and CDR2 FQGNSA. The CDR3 region is CASSWTGAGYTF. CDR3 sequence (DNA): TGTGCCAGCAGCTGGACAGGGGCAGGCTACACCTTC. Supplemented by reference TRBV7-2 and TRBJ1-2, the full variable domain reads GAGVSQSPSNKVTEKGKDVELRCDPISGHTALYWYRQSLGQGLEFLIYFQGNSAPDKSGLPSDRFSAERTGGSVSTLTIQRTQQEDSAVYLCASSWTGAGYTFGSGTRLTVV.

Written as DNA, the CDR3 is TGTGCCAGCAGCATTACGGCTGACAAGGCCAAAAACATTCAGTACTTC. It is translated as CASSITADKAKNIQYF. The gene calls are TRBV13 and TRBJ2-4; D gene ambiguous. Germline values: CDR1 PRHDT, CDR2 FYEKMQ (reference sequence). V was clipped by 5 bases and J by 1 base, with 15 bases between them. The CDR3 extends over 16 amino acids.

This clone was detected only a few times. The chain links TRBV27 to TRBJ2-7; D is tentatively TRBD1 or TRBD2 (5 bases each). Germline values: CDR1 MNHEY, CDR2 SMNVEV (reference sequence). V was cut by 5 bases and J by 3 bases, with 14 bases left in between. The CDR3 covers 14 residues. The chain's CDR3 is CASSGWGTDYEQYF. In nucleotides, the CDR3 is TGTGCCAGCAGTGGCTGGGGGACCGACTACGAGCAGTACTTC.

This chain connects TRBV20-1 to TRBJ1-2, with a tentative D call TRBD1 (5 bases). The CDR3 totals 10 residues. Germline-derived CDR1 and CDR2 are DFQATT and SNEGSKA (reference sequence). Trimming pared 7 bases from V and 6 bases from J, leaving 9 bases between. CDR3 DNA: TGCAGTGTTCGGGGGGATGGCTACACCTTC. Protein product: CSVRGDGYTF.